Here is one T cell receptor beta chain with its context. It has no known antigen specificity. A much bigger clone sits one base away, suggesting this may be a read error. Graves' hyperthyroidism was defined as stable when no progression to ophthalmopathy occurred over 18 months of follow-up. Hyperthyroidism patients were newly diagnosed, with disease duration under 2 months, and aged 18 to 65 years. Exclusion was applied to patients with uncontrolled infections, other autoimmune diseases, pregnancy or lactation. Clinical symptoms, serum thyroxine and TRAb, thyroid ultrasound, and orbital computed tomography formed the basis for the diagnoses. PBMCs were isolated from approximately 10 ml of fresh peripheral blood by Ficoll-Paque density gradient centrifugation. Trizol reagent was used to extract total RNA, and RNA quality was then checked on an Agilent 2100 Bioanalyzer. The data originate from a study of T cells in Graves' hyperthyroidism and ophthalmopathy (dated by TCRdb to the late 2010s). With regard to the full study: Peripheral blood was sampled at the time of initial diagnosis, prior to any treatment. To identify TCR V-J signatures that set the groups apart, the researchers used a discovery cohort of 100 or so patients, made up of 43 with Graves' ophthalmopathy and some 56 with stable Graves' hyperthyroidism. Whether ophthalmopathy could be predicted prospectively was tested in an independent validation cohort made up of 18 to 20 hyperthyroidism patients plus 17 patients who later progressed to ophthalmopathy. The 100 or so discovery patients were divided at random into training and test sets in a 7:3 ratio. In six Graves' hyperthyroidism patients, the study also compared T-cell repertoires from thyroid tissue with T-cell repertoires from blood. Once sampling was done, hyperthyroidism patients were given methimazole at a starting dose of 30 mg daily, whereas ophthalmopathy patients were given high-dose intravenous methylprednisolone. TCR Vbeta CDR3 sequencing of some 140 peripheral blood samples (43 ophthalmopathy, roughly 72 hyperthyroidism and 17 progressor patients) is reported in the paper. Here is what the overall study found, with its caveats: Most expanded thyroid clonotypes (frequency above 0.001) were also detected in blood, suggesting blood repertoires may reflect thyroid immune responses. A 13 V-J signature model separated ophthalmopathy from stable hyperthyroidism, with 87.88% sensitivity and 81.08% specificity in cross-validation and 80%/75% in testing. During validation, the model predicted progression to ophthalmopathy a median of approximately 6 months ahead of onset, with approximately 71% sensitivity and 72% to 80% specificity. Sample size was not statistically predetermined, and blinding of investigators to group allocation was not performed.

Amplification of TCR beta CDR3 regions was carried out from RNA transcripts. The first round of RT-PCR for the TCR CDR3 was performed with the HTBI primer set and the Qiagen OneStep RT-PCR kit. Libraries were constructed in a second round of multiplex PCR, after which size selection and purification were carried out. Paired-end sequencing of the libraries was performed with 100 bp reads on an Illumina HiSeq2000. The original pipeline was this. Raw data were processed with SOAPnuke, discarding reads with adapters, uncalled bases, mean Phred below 15, or no exact constant-primer or identifier match. COPE v1.2.5 was used to merge high-quality paired reads, and clonotypes were defined as unique nucleotide sequences. MiTCR v1.1 was used to align clonotypes to the IMGT TRBV, TRBD and TRBJ reference segments. Only V-J combinations with frequency above 0.0001, covering approximately 99% of repertoires, were analysed. The TCS score was defined as F50 (clonal expansion) divided by E x V (chaos), with BLOSUM62-based TCRdist calculated between CDR3 peptides within each V-J. Welch's t-statistics and random forest reduced roughly 540 V-J features to about 12, which were used in a naive Bayes classifier (R e1071). Thyroid-blood repertoire similarity was quantified with the Morisita-Horn index. TCRdb reprocessing: public reads trimmed at Q25 with fastp, clones called with MiXCR, in-frame beta chains kept. Each record represents a unique CDR3 protein, reported with the most common genes and DNA among its rows. Clone size and V and J calls follow TCRdb, not the original study. This sample is represented by roughly 840,000 distinct CDR3 sequences; approximately 40% of them were singletons. The top ten clonotypes cover roughly 8.3% of the sample.

CDR3 length: 11 amino acids, cysteine to phenylalanine. The DNA shown is the 33-base CDR3, in frame from base 1. CDR1 and CDR2, looked up from the germline V gene, are SNHLY and FYNNEI. The chain links TRBV2 with TRBJ1-1; the D gene assignment is ambiguous. The receptor was derived from a young man with Graves' hyperthyroidism. The specimen sequenced was blood. The CDR3 amino acid sequence is: CASSEVLGASF. The sequence in DNA is TGTGCCAGCAGTGAAGTGTTGGGAGCTTCCTTT.